The 4 T cell receptor beta chains listed next were all sequenced from one sample in a study of metastatic and nonmetastatic thyroid tumors. TCRdb re-called the PCR reads through MiXCR. The sample comprises roughly 65,000 clones, approximately 14% of which are singletons, and 6.5% rests with the top ten. All patients were untreated before thyroid surgery. The sample comprised blood. The receptors here all came from a male donor with papillary thyroid cancer or a benign thyroid nodule (not recorded which). Some clones in this sample may be carry-over from other donors' samples.

This clone has just a few counts. A much larger clone is a single base away; this may be a read error. This sample also contains other DNA sequences that code for the same CDR3. This rearrangement joins TRBV7-6 to TRBJ2-7; 12 bases fit TRBD2. Trimming at V came to 2 bases and at J to 0 bases, leaving 11 bases not matched to a gene. The CDR3 extends over 19 amino acids. Germline values: CDR1 SGHVS, CDR2 FNYEAQ. DNA for the CDR3: TGTGCCAGCAGCTTATATGCCCTTGGGACTAGCGGGTACTCCTACGAGCAGTACTTC. This codes for CASSLYALGTSGYSYEQYF.

This clone was seen many times. The chain links TRBV7-8 to TRBJ1-2; D gene ambiguous. Trimming left V 4 bases short and J 4 bases short, with 4 bases between. The CDR3 is made up of 11 amino acids. CDR1 SGHVS and CDR2 FQNEAQ come from the germline V gene. CDR3 protein: CASSSTYGYTF. The CDR3 DNA sequence: TGTGCCAGCAGCTCTACCTATGGCTACACCTTC. The complete variable domain, with remaining parts taken from reference TRBV7-8 and TRBJ1-2, reads GAGVSQSPRYKVAKRGQDVALRCDPISGHVSLFWYQQALGQGPEFLTYFQNEAQLDKSGLPSDRFFAERPEGSVSTLKIQRTQQEDSAVYLCASSSTYGYTFGSGTRLTVV.

This clone was detected many times. The V gene is TRBV19, the J gene TRBJ1-1; 11 bases match TRBD1. The V segment lost 7 bases and the J segment 3 bases; nucleotides outside the gene matches: 7. There are 15 residues in the CDR3. Germline lookup yields CDR1 LNHDA and CDR2 SQIVND (reference sequence). As DNA, the CDR3 is TGTGCCAGTACCGGACAGGGGGCAACGTACACTGAAGCTTTCTTT. Protein product: CASTGQGATYTEAFF.

This clone was observed many times. Written as DNA, the CDR3 is TGTGCCAGCAGTGAAGCGGCAGGTTCGGGGGATACTGAAGCTTTCTTT. This encodes CASSEAAGSGDTEAFF. The chain uses TRBV6-1 and TRBJ1-1, with D possibly TRBD1 on 5 matching bases. Trimming removed 0 bases from V and 5 bases from J, with 16 bases in between. The CDR3 contains 16 residues. The germline gives CDR1 MNHNS, CDR2 SASEGT.